This T cell receptor beta chain was profiled in a study of shared clonotypes between healthy human individuals. Study overall: Per donor, CD8 memory used one plate, CD8 naive used two, CD4 memory used three and CD4 naive used three. General study points: The study drew on few donors, limiting represented genetic and exposure-history diversity. Non-shared clonotypes had lower generation probabilities than clonotypes shared by all four sorted-subset donors.

Concerning this clone: Its antigen remains unknown. Within the sample, other DNA sequences also encode this same CDR3.

Generated by immunoSEQ multiplex PCR, the TCRdb table keeps only in-frame clones and is missing some. Here the sample spans over a million clones, roughly 96% being singletons. CDR1 is KGHSH and CDR2 is LQKENI in the germline V gene. Trimming left V 0 bases short and J 0 bases short, with 5 bases between. This CDR3 contains 15 residues. The sample consisted of naive CD4+ T cells sorted from blood. Noted subset: CD45RA+ positively selected. The chain employs TRBV18 and TRBJ1-4; D remains unclear. The sequence came from a man aged 25-45 years in good health. The CDR3 protein is CASSPPSATNEKLFF. CDR3 bases: TGTGCCAGCTCACCACCCTCCGCAACTAATGAAAAACTGTTTTTT.